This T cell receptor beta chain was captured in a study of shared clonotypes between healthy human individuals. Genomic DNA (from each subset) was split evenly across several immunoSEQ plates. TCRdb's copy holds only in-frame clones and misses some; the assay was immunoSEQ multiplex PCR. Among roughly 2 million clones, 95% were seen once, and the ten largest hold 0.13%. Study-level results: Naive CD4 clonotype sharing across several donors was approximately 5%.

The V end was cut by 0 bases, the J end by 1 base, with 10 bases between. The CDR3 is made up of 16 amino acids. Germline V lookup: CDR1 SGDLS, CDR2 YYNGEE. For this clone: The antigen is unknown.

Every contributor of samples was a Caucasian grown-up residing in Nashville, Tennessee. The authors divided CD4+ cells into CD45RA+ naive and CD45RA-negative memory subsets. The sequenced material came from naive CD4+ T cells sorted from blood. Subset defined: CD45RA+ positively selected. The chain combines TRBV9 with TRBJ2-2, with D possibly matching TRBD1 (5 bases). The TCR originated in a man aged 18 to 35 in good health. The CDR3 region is CASSVGRQRNTGELFF. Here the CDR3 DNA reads TGTGCCAGCAGCGTAGGTCGACAGAGGAACACCGGGGAGCTGTTTTTT.